Detailed here is one TCR beta chain. TCRdb keeps only in-frame clones here, not all; method: immunoSEQ multiplex PCR. The table has about 280,000 clones, approximately 87% seen once. The CDR3 contains 14 residues. The germline V and J ends were trimmed by 4 bases and 5 bases, with 12 bases remaining between them. CDR1 and CDR2 (germline): MGHRA, YSYEKL. Treatment noted: 19 received Ad26.COV2.S at low or high dose, single or two shots; several received placebo; per-sample allocation not given. Each sample was drawn 63 days after the first injection (of vaccine or placebo). This specimen belongs to a study of Ad26.COV2.S vaccination and SARS-CoV-2 variants.

This sample comprised peripheral blood, obtained in a trial of Ad26.COV2.S vaccine versus placebo. The chain links TRBV4-1 to TRBJ2-4; D might be TRBD2 (6 bases). This clonotype was sampled from a person aged 18 to 59 who received the Ad26.COV2.S COVID-19 vaccine or a placebo. The CDR3 sequence is CASSLWRDQNIQYF. The CDR3 DNA reads TGCGCCAGCAGCCTGTGGCGGGACCAAAACATTCAGTACTTC.